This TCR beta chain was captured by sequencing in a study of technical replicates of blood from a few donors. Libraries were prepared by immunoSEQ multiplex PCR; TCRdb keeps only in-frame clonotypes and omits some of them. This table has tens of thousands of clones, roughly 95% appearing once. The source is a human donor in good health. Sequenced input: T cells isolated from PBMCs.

CDR3 nucleotide sequence: TGTGCCACCAGCAGAGATTTCGGGTCGGAAGGAAACACCATATATTTT. Its translation: CATSRDFGSEGNTIYF. The chain joins TRBV15 to TRBJ1-3, with D hard to call. V lost 0 bases and J lost 4, with 13 bases in between. Per the germline V gene, CDR1 is LNHNV and CDR2 is YYDKDF (reference sequence). CDR3 length equals 16 residues.